A selection of T cell receptor beta chains follows, all from one sample in a study of glioma-infiltrating T cells. Via MiXCR, TCRdb re-called the multiplex PCR reads, giving one row per CDR3 protein. The table has about 140,000 distinct CDR3 sequences, about 39% seen once. Sequencing was carried out using glioma tissue, nonneoplastic brain tissue, or PBMCs (not recorded which). Every receptor here comes from a human donor with low-grade glioma or glioblastoma, undergoing nonglioma brain surgery, or in good health (not recorded which). The conserved cysteine and the conserved F or W are not part of the CDR3 here. The order of the fields is J gene, V gene, CDR3 protein.

TRBJ2-7,TRBV20-1,SASRGPERDEQY
TRBJ2-7,TRBV7-8,ASSQYYEQY
TRBJ1-6,TRBV19,ATDPGLTNSPLH
TRBJ1-2,TRBV6-5,ASSYSAGGDYGYT
TRBJ1-6,TRBV5-1,ASRLRPGQNSPLH
TRBJ2-3,TRBV5-1,ASSLGPRDTQY
TRBJ2-1,TRBV4-3,ASSQHRDAYNEQF
TRBJ2-7,TRBV20-1,SAPASGGNEQY
TRBJ2-1,TRBV6-4,ASSPSTGEGSEQF
TRBJ2-7,TRBV6-6,ASSYSYGFEQY
TRBJ2-5,TRBV4-2,ASSFPGTEETQY
TRBJ1-1,TRBV20-1,SASALLGSGQGDTEAF
-,TRBV5-1,ASSLASGSKDEQF
TRBJ2-7,TRBV6-1,ASFSTRESREQY
TRBJ2-1,TRBV13,ARSETSGNEQF
TRBJ2-7,TRBV20-1,SARVAGGPSYEQY
TRBJ1-1,TRBV7-9,ASSLSTGGHTEAF
TRBJ2-2,TRBV5-1,ASSLVSGLAATGELF
TRBJ2-5,TRBV15,ATSRDRGGETQY
TRBJ1-1,TRBV30,AWSKSWNTEAF
TRBJ1-1,TRBV6-2/TRBV6-3,ASSYLGGTEAF
TRBJ2-3,TRBV4-2,ASSQDSSGRAGRTDTQY
TRBJ1-5,TRBV10-2,ASSDSTGPNQPQH
TRBJ2-3,TRBV6-6,ASSYPASGGPESTDTQY
TRBJ2-7,TRBV7-9,ASSLGGLLYEQY
TRBJ2-3,TRBV7-7,AGSLAGGVTDTQY
TRBJ2-7,TRBV6-2/TRBV6-3,ASSYPGGRSSYEQY
TRBJ1-2,TRBV2,ASSVQANYGYT
TRBJ2-7,TRBV6-6,ASSYLAGSGYEQY
TRBJ1-1,TRBV12-3/TRBV12-4,ASSFTNTEAF
TRBJ1-2,TRBV20-1,SAPLSANYGYT
TRBJ2-1,TRBV6-1,ASRGTSDEQF
TRBJ1-5,TRBV7-8,ASNDDSNQPQH
TRBJ2-1,TRBV6-6,ASSYSGRSYEQF
TRBJ1-6,TRBV28,ASSSSENNSPLH
TRBJ2-5,TRBV7-2,ASSYSGSRETQY
TRBJ1-2,TRBV20-1,SASPNTGADGYT
TRBJ1-1,TRBV11-1,ASSRWTGSTEAF
TRBJ1-2,TRBV6-1,ASSEPRLTDGYT
-,TRBV28,ASSLTDSYNEQF
TRBJ1-4,TRBV28,ARSFMTGGEKLF
TRBJ1-6,TRBV27,ASSWDSYNSPLH
TRBJ1-1,TRBV5-1,ASSLVQGANTEAF
TRBJ2-5,TRBV4-3,ASSQVLGEAQY
TRBJ1-2,TRBV28,ASSPAMVLGYT
TRBJ2-3,TRBV12-3/TRBV12-4,ASRTGRLGDTQY
TRBJ2-1,TRBV6-1,ASMQGANYNEQF
TRBJ2-7,TRBV6-1,ASSRNPYEQY
TRBJ2-2,TRBV6-1,ASSKTSVMNTGELF
TRBJ2-5,TRBV7-2,ASSLGGAGQETQY
TRBJ1-5,TRBV6-2/TRBV6-3,ASSLSGGNQPQH
TRBJ1-2,TRBV20-1,SATGTSGYGYT
TRBJ1-1,TRBV28,AGRGGMNTEAF
TRBJ1-1,TRBV6-1,ASSRTGGTEAF
TRBJ2-7,TRBV7-9,ASSLAGGATYEQY